Listed here is a single TCR beta chain. Antigen specificity is unknown. Germline V gene lookup returns CDR1 MDHEN and CDR2 SYDVKM. The CDR3 runs 15 residues. J lost 5 bases, V lost 6 bases, and 7 bases had no gene match. TCRdb reprocessed the 5' RACE reads with MiXCR, giving one entry per CDR3 protein. The profile covers approximately 490,000 distinct CDR3 sequences, with about 20% appearing a single time and more than 0.4% taken by the ten largest. The data are from a study of identical twins. Whole-study results and caveats: Abundant beta clonotypes from cord blood had fewer insertions, unlike memory repertoires, which showed none.

The same data also contributed to another study, on yellow fever vaccine responses in identical twins. As reported in that work: Twins reportedly had a vaccine T cell response that seemed partly convergent, partly personalized.

This clonotype was sampled from a woman aged 18-30 years in good health. Sequencing used CD4+ T cells sorted from blood. The chain joins TRBV28 to TRBJ1-5, with 10 bases aligning to TRBD1. The CDR3 sequence: CASRRQGARDQPQHF. The CDR3 nucleotides read TGTGCCAGCAGAAGACAGGGGGCGAGAGATCAGCCCCAGCATTTT.